This is a list of T cell receptor beta chains from one sample in a study of shared clonotypes between healthy human individuals. Only in-frame clones appear in the TCRdb table, and some are missing; sequencing was by immunoSEQ multiplex PCR. The table lists around 2,100,000 clones, about 95% of them singletons. Source material: naive CD8+ T cells sorted from blood. The receptor source for this set is a man aged 18-30 years in good health. CDR3s include the opening cysteine and the closing phenylalanine or tryptophan. The D gene is left open where the match is weak. Clone size, where shown, is once, few, many, or a class for clones that have expanded.

TRBJ2-7 TRBV5-4 NA NA TGTGCCACCTCCCTGGAGGGGGGAATAGGGCCCTACGAGCAGTACTTC CATSLEGGIGPYEQYF
TRBJ2-5 TRBV12-5 NA TRBD1 TGTGCTAGTGGCCCGCCAGGGGGCCAAGAGACCCAGTACTTC CASGPPGGQETQYF
TRBJ2-5 TRBV28 NA TRBD2 TGTGCCAGCAGTTTGCAACGGGGGGGGCTCGTCGCCCAGTACTTC CASSLQRGGLVAQYF
TRBJ2-2 TRBV10-2 NA TRBD2 TGCGCCAGCAGTGCCCCGGGACTAGCGGAGAACACCGGGGAGCTGTTTTTT CASSAPGLAENTGELFF
TRBJ2-1 TRBV27 NA TRBD2 TGTGCCAGCAGCCACGGACTAGCGGGAGTGAATGAGCAGTTCTTC CASSHGLAGVNEQFF
TRBJ2-1 TRBV6-5 NA NA TGTGCCAGCAGTTACGGGGGATCCTACAATGAGCAGTTCTTC CASSYGGSYNEQFF
TRBJ1-1 TRBV5-8 NA NA TGTGCCAGCAGCGGGATTCGAGAGGGGAGCACTGAAGCTTTCTTT CASSGIREGSTEAFF
TRBJ2-7 TRBV7-8 once TRBD2 TGTGCCAGCAGCTTATGGAGCGGGGAGCGATCGTACGAGCAGTACTTC CASSLWSGERSYEQYF
TRBJ1-2 TRBV7-7 NA NA TGTGCTAGCAGCCCCTGGACAGCCGAAAGCACCTTC CASSPWTAESTF
TRBJ2-1 TRBV21-1 NA NA TGTGCCAGCAGCAAAGTCAGGGTACGGGAGCAGTTCTTC CASSKVRVREQFF
TRBJ1-1 TRBV6-5 NA TRBD1 TGTGCCAGCGGGGCAGGGGGATTGAACACTGAAGCTTTCTTT CASGAGGLNTEAFF
TRBJ2-7 TRBV5-1 NA NA TGCGCCAGCAGCTTGGAGCATTCCTACGAGCAGTACTTC CASSLEHSYEQYF